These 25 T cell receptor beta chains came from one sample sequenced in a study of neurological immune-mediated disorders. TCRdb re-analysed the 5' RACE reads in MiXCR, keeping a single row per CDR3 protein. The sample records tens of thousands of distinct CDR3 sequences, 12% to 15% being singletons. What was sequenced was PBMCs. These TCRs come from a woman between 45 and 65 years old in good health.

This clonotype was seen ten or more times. The CDR3 sequence: CASSLESGTGSHEQYF. As DNA, the CDR3 is TGTGCCAGCAGCTTAGAATCCGGGACAGGAAGCCACGAGCAGTACTTC. This rearrangement joins TRBV7-2 to TRBJ2-7; the match to TRBD1 covers 8 bases. The germline V gene encodes CDR1 SGHTA and CDR2 FQGNSA. The CDR3 contains 16 residues. V shed 1 base, J shed 5 bases, and the junction held 10 bases outside the gene matches.

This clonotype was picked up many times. The CDR3 DNA reads TGCAGCGTTTCACCGGGCTGGACAGTGGAGCAGTTCTTC. Amino acid sequence: CSVSPGWTVEQFF. The chain links TRBV29-1 to TRBJ2-1; D possibly corresponds to TRBD1 (6 bases). Germline V lookup: CDR1 SQVTM, CDR2 ANQGSEA. The CDR3 sequence is 13 residues long. V gave up 5 bases and J gave up 10 bases, with 18 bases separating them.

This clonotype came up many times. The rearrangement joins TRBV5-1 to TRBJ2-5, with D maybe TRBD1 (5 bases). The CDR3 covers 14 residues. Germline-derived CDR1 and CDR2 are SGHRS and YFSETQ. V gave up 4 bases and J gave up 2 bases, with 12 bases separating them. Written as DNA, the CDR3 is TGCGCCAGCAGCCCACGACAGCTTCAAGAGACCCAGTACTTC. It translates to CASSPRQLQETQYF.

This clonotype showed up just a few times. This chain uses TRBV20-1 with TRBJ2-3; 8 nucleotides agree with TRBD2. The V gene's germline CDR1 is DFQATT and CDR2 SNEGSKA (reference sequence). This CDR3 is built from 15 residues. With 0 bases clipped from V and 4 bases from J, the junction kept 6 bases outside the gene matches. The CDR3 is CSARDPRGGSDTQYF. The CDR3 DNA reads TGCAGTGCTAGAGACCCCCGGGGGGGATCAGATACGCAGTATTTT.

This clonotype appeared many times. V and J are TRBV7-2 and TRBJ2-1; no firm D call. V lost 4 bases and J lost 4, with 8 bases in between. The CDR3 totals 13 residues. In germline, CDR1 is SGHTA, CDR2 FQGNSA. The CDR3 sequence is CASSSLRYNEQFF. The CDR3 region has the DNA TGTGCCAGCAGCTCATTACGGTACAATGAGCAGTTCTTC.

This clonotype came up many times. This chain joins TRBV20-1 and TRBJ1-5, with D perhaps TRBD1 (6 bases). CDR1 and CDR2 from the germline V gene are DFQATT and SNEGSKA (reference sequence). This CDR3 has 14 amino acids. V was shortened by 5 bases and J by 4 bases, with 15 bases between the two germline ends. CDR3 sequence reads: CSARRGDVNQPQHF. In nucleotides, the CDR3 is TGCAGTGCTCGTAGGGGGGATGTAAATCAGCCCCAGCATTTT.

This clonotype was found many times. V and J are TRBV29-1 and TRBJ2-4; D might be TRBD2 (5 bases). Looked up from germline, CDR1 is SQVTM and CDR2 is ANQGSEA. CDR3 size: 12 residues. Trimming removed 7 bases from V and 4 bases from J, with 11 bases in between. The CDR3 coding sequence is TGCAGCGCCCGGACTGATAAAAACATTCAGTACTTC. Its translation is CSARTDKNIQYF.

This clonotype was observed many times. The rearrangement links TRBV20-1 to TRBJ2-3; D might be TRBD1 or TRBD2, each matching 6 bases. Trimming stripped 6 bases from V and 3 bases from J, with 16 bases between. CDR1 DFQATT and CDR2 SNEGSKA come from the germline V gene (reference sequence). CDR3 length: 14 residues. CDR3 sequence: CSALGGGLTDTQYF. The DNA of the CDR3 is TGCAGTGCCCTTGGAGGGGGTCTAACAGATACGCAGTATTTT.

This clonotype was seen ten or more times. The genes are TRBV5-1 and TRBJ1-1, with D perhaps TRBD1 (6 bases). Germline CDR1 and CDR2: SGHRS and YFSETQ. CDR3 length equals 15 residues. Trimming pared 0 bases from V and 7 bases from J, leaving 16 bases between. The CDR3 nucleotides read TGCGCCAGCAGCTTGGGGCCCGGACAGAGGGTTGAAGCTTTCTTT. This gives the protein CASSLGPGQRVEAFF.

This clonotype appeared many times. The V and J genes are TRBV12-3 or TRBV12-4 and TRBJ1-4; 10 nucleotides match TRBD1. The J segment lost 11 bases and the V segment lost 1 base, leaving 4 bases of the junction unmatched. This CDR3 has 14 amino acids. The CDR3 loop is CASSLGTGGVKLFF. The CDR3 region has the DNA TGTGCCAGCAGTTTAGGGACAGGGGGAGTCAAACTGTTTTTT.

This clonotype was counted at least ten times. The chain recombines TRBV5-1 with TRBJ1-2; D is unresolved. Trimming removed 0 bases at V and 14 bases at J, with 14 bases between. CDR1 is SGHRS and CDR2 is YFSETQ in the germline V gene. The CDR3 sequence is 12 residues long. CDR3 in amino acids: CASSLEGLPKTF. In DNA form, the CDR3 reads TGCGCCAGCAGCTTGGAGGGCCTCCCGAAAACCTTC.

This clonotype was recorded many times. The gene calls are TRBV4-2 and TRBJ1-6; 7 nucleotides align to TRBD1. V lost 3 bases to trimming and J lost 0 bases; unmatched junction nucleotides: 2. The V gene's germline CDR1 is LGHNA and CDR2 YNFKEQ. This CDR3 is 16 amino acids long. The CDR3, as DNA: TGTGCCAGCAGCCAGGACAGGTACTCCTATAATTCACCCCTCCACTTT. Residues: CASSQDRYSYNSPLHF.

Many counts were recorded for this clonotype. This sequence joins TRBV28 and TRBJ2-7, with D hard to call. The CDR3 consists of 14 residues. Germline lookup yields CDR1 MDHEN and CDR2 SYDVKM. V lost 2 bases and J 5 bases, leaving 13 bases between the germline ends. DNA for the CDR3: TGTGCCAGCAGTTTACAGGTATTTTCCCACGAGCAGTACTTC. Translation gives CASSLQVFSHEQYF.

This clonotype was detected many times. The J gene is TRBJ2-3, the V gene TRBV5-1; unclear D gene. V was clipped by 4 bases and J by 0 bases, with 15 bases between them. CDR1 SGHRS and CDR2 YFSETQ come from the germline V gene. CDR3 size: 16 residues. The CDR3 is CASSHNQAYSTDTQYF. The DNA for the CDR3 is TGCGCCAGCAGCCATAATCAGGCGTACAGCACAGATACGCAGTATTTT.

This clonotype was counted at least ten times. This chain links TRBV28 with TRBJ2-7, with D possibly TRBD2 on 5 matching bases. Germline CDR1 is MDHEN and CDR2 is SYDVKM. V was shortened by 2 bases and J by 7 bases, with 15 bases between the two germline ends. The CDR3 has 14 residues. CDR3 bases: TGTGCCAGCAGTTTAGGGCGGGCCGAGGAGGAGCAGTACTTC. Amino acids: CASSLGRAEEEQYF.

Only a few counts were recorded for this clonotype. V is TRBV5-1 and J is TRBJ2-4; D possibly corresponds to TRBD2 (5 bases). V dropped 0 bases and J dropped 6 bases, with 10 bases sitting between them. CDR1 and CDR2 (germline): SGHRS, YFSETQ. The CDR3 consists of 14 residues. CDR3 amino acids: CASSLASGRNIQYF. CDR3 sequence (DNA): TGCGCCAGCAGCTTGGCCTCTGGGAGAAACATTCAGTACTTC.

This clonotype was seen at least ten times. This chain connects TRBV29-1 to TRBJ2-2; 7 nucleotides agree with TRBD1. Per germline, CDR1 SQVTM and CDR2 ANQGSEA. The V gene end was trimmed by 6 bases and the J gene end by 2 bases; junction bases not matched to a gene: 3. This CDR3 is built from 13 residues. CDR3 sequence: CSVGTANTGELFF. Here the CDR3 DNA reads TGCAGCGTCGGGACAGCAAACACCGGGGAGCTGTTTTTT.

The CDR3 DNA is TGTGCCAGCAGCTCCCCTGGGGGGACCGGGGAGCTGTTTTTT. The encoded protein is CASSSPGGTGELFF. This chain links TRBV4-2 with TRBJ2-2; a weak D match, TRBD2 (6 bases). This CDR3 contains 14 residues. The germline gives CDR1 LGHNA, CDR2 YNFKEQ. Trimming left V 5 bases short and J 5 bases short, with 12 bases between.

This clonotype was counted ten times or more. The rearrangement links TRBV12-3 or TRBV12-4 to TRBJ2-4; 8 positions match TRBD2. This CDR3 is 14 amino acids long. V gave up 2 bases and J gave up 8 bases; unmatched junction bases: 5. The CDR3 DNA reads TGTGCCAGCAGTTTAATAGCGGGACTACACATTCAGTACTTC. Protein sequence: CASSLIAGLHIQYF.

The chain's CDR3 is CATQGIGEAFF. For the CDR3, the DNA is TGTGCCACACAGGGGATTGGTGAAGCTTTCTTT. The chain is built from TRBV2 and TRBJ1-1; 7 bases agree with TRBD1. The CDR3 consists of 11 residues. Germline CDR1 is SNHLY and CDR2 is FYNNEI. With 10 bases clipped from V and 7 bases from J, the junction kept 6 bases outside the gene matches.

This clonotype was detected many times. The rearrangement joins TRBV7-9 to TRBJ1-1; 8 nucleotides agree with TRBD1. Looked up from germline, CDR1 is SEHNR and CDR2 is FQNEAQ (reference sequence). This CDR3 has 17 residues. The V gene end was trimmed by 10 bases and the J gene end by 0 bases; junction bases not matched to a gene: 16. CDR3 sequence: CAIPEGTGVFLNTEAFF. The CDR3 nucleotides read TGTGCCATCCCGGAGGGGACAGGCGTTTTTTTGAACACTGAAGCTTTCTTT. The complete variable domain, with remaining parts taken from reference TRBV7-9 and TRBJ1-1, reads DTGVSQNPRHKITKRGQNVTFRCDPISEHNRLYWYRQTLGQGPEFLTYFQNEAQLEKSRLLSDRFSAERPKGSFSTLEIQRTEQGDSAMYLCAIPEGTGVFLNTEAFFGQGTRLTVV.

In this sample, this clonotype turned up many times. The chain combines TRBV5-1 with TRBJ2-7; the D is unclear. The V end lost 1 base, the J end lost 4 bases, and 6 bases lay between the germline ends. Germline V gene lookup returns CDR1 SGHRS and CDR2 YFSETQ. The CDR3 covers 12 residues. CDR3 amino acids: CASSLPPYEQYF. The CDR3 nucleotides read TGCGCCAGCAGCTTGCCCCCGTACGAGCAGTACTTC.

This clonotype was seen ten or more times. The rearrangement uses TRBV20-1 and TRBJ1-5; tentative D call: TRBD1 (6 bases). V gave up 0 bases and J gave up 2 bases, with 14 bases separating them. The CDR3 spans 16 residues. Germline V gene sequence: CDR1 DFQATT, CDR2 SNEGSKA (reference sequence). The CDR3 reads CSARDPTGTRNQPQHF. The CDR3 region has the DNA TGCAGTGCTAGAGATCCCACCGGGACACGCAATCAGCCCCAGCATTTT.

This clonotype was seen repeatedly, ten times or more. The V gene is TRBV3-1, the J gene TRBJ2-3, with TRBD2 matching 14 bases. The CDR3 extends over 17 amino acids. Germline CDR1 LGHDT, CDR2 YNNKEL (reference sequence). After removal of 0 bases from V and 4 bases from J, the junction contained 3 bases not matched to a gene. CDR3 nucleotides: TGTGCCAGCAGCCAAGACATGGGACTAGCGGGAGCAGATACGCAGTATTTT. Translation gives CASSQDMGLAGADTQYF.

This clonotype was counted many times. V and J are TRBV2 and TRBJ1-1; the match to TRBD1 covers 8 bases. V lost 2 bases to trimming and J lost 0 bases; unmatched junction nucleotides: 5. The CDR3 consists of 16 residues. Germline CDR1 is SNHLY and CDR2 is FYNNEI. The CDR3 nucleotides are TGTGCCAGCAGTGAAACTCGACAGGGGATGAACACTGAAGCTTTCTTT. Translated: CASSETRQGMNTEAFF.